Following are 20 T cell receptor beta chains from one sample sequenced in a study of patients and donors after allogeneic stem cell transplantation. MiXCR was run by TCRdb on the RT-PCR reads, yielding one entry per CDR3 protein. The repertoire includes about 160,000 distinct CDR3 sequences, nearly 25% of them detected once, and about 25% sits in the top ten. Source material: blood, either unsorted or a sorted T cell fraction (not recorded which). Every receptor here comes from a human donor who was either an allogeneic HSCT recipient or a stem cell or donor lymphocyte infusion donor (not recorded which). It is not recorded whose cells these are; they may come from a transplant donor.

This clonotype came up a few times. This chain connects TRBV10-3 to TRBJ2-7; D is tentatively TRBD1 or TRBD2 (5 bases each). CDR3 length: 15 amino acids. CDR1 and CDR2 (germline): ENHRY, SYGVKD. Trimming removed 3 bases from V and 0 bases from J, with 12 bases in between. The CDR3 nucleotides are TGTGCCATCAGTGACCCCGGGACGGGCTCCTACGAGCAGTACTTC. Protein: CAISDPGTGSYEQYF.

The chain recombines TRBV12-3 or TRBV12-4 with TRBJ2-7; 11 nucleotides match TRBD2. V shed 3 bases, J shed 9 bases, and the junction held 10 bases outside the gene matches. The length of the CDR3 is 15 residues. CDR3 in DNA: TGTGCCAGCAGTTTCGTAGCGGGAGGGCCCGACGGGCAGTACTTC. Encoded protein: CASSFVAGGPDGQYF.

This clonotype was seen more than once but under ten times. The V call is TRBV29-1, the J call TRBJ2-1; no clear D gene. V lost 2 bases and J 7 bases, leaving 15 bases between the germline ends. The CDR3 extends over 14 amino acids. The germline gives CDR1 SQVTM, CDR2 ANQGSEA. CDR3 sequence reads: CSVELAYGRNEQFF. CDR3 sequence (DNA): TGCAGCGTTGAATTGGCGTATGGCCGGAATGAGCAGTTCTTC.

There are a few counts of this clonotype. The chain recombines TRBV7-6 with TRBJ2-3, with a weak D call TRBD2 (6 bases). The CDR3 spans 15 residues. Germline CDR1 reads SGHVS; CDR2 reads FNYEAQ. V lost 1 base to trimming and J lost 1 base, with 9 bases between them. The CDR3 bases are TGTGCCAGCAGCTTAGGGCGGGGCGGCACAGATACGCAGTATTTT. Residues: CASSLGRGGTDTQYF.

Ten or more counts support this clonotype. The V gene is TRBV11-3, the J gene TRBJ2-3; 10 bases align to TRBD2. This CDR3 has 18 residues. CDR1 and CDR2 from the germline V gene are SGHNT and YENEEA. J was trimmed by 3 bases and V by 0 bases; bases with no gene match: 9. The CDR3 nucleotides read TGTGCCAGCAGCTTAGATTGGATGTCTAGCGGGAGAACAGATACGCAGTATTTT. Translation: CASSLDWMSSGRTDTQYF.

The chain joins TRBV6-6 to TRBJ1-1; no clear D gene. The CDR3 runs 12 residues. The germline V gene has CDR1 MNHNY and CDR2 SVGAGI (reference sequence). The ends were cut back, 2 bases at V and 7 bases at J, with 8 bases in the middle. The CDR3 DNA is TGTGCCAGCAGTTACGTTTCAGTTGAAGCTTTCTTT. Amino acids: CASSYVSVEAFF.

This sequence joins TRBV5-1 and TRBJ2-5, with D possibly matching TRBD1 (6 bases). Germline V gives CDR1 SGHRS, CDR2 YFSETQ. V was pared by 4 bases and J by 2 bases, with 12 bases between. The CDR3 length is 14 residues. In nucleotides, the CDR3 is TGCGCCAGCAGCCAAAGGACAGCTCAAGAGACCCAGTACTTC. Its protein product is CASSQRTAQETQYF.

This clonotype was picked up a small number of times. The V and J genes are TRBV12-3 or TRBV12-4 and TRBJ2-1; a possible D gene is TRBD2 (6 bases). The germline V and J ends were trimmed by 7 bases and 0 bases, with 13 bases remaining between them. The CDR3 runs to 15 residues. CDR3 in amino acids: CASTQDYPSYNEQFF. The DNA for the CDR3 is TGTGCCAGCACCCAGGACTATCCCTCCTACAATGAGCAGTTCTTC.

The V gene is TRBV4-1, the J gene TRBJ2-1; 7 nucleotides agree with TRBD2. Germline-derived CDR1 and CDR2 are MGHRA and YSYEKL. The CDR3 is 15 residues long. Trimming at V came to 4 bases and at J to 1 base, leaving 4 bases not matched to a gene. The CDR3 DNA sequence: TGCGCCAGCAGCCTACTAGCGCGATCCTACAATGAGCAGTTCTTC. Protein: CASSLLARSYNEQFF.

The chain links TRBV12-3 or TRBV12-4 to TRBJ2-3; no clear D. V was clipped by 2 bases and J by 0 bases, with 6 bases between them. The CDR3 extends over 14 amino acids. The CDR3 DNA reads as TGTGCCAGCAGTTTAACAGTCAGCACAGATACGCAGTATTTT. Protein product: CASSLTVSTDTQYF.

The chain employs TRBV15 and TRBJ2-3; weak D call: TRBD2 (6 bases). The CDR3 spans 15 residues. Germline values: CDR1 LNHNV, CDR2 YYDKDF (reference sequence). V gave up 1 base and J gave up 4 bases, with 12 bases separating them. The CDR3 DNA follows: TGTGCCACCAGCAGAGTCAGGGAGGTGGCAGATACGCAGTATTTT. It codes for CATSRVREVADTQYF.

There are a few counts of this clonotype. The CDR3 here is CASSQATSGTITDTQYF. The CDR3 bases are TGTGCCAGCAGCCAAGCCACTAGCGGGACCATCACAGATACGCAGTATTTT. The gene calls are TRBV4-2 and TRBJ2-3; 10 nucleotides match TRBD2. The J segment lost 2 bases and the V segment lost 1 base, leaving 6 bases of the junction unmatched. Germline lookup yields CDR1 LGHNA and CDR2 YNFKEQ. The length of the CDR3 is 17 residues.

This clonotype was counted between two and nine times. The chain is built from TRBV7-2 and TRBJ1-4; 8 nucleotides agree with TRBD1. Germline V gene data show CDR1 as SGHTA and CDR2 as FQGNSA. V lost 4 bases, J lost 8 bases, and 9 bases stayed unmatched. The CDR3 contains 15 residues. Here the CDR3 DNA reads TGTGCCAGCAGCTCCGACAGGGGCCGTAACGAAAAACTGTTTTTT. Its protein product is CASSSDRGRNEKLFF.

The chain recombines TRBV20-1 with TRBJ2-3; D possibly corresponds to TRBD2 (6 bases). Per germline, CDR1 DFQATT and CDR2 SNEGSKA (reference sequence). The V end was cut by 6 bases, the J end by 0 bases, with 10 bases between. CDR3 length equals 13 residues. CDR3 DNA: TGCAGTGCCCAGGAGGGAAGCACAGATACGCAGTATTTT. The encoded protein is CSAQEGSTDTQYF.

V is TRBV24-1 and J is TRBJ2-5, with 7 positions matching TRBD1. CDR3 length: 17 residues. Germline V gives CDR1 KGHDR, CDR2 SFDVKD. V gave up 3 bases and J gave up 1 base; unmatched junction bases: 10. CDR3 residues: CATSDTRTGQRQETQYF. In DNA form, the CDR3 reads TGTGCCACCAGTGATACCCGGACAGGACAACGCCAAGAGACCCAGTACTTC.

This rearrangement joins TRBV12-3 or TRBV12-4 to TRBJ2-7; tentative D call: TRBD1 (6 bases). This CDR3 has 13 amino acids. Trimming removed 5 bases from V and 5 bases from J, with 13 bases in between. This CDR3 is CASSLGTPNEQYF. CDR3 nucleotide sequence: TGTGCCAGCAGTCTCGGGACACCCAACGAGCAGTACTTC.

J is TRBJ2-3 and V is TRBV4-3, with no clear D. Germline V gene lookup returns CDR1 LGHNA and CDR2 YSLEER. V shed 0 bases and J shed 5 bases, with 6 bases lying between them. This CDR3 has 13 residues. This CDR3 reads CASSQDFEDTQYF. The DNA of the CDR3 is TGCGCCAGCAGCCAAGACTTCGAAGATACGCAGTATTTT.

The rearrangement joins TRBV7-2 to TRBJ2-1; 7 bases are shared with TRBD1. With V trimmed by 5 bases and J by 10 bases, 11 bases remained unmatched. CDR3 length equals 14 residues. Germline V gene data show CDR1 as SGHTA and CDR2 as FQGNSA. CDR3 nucleotides: TGTGCCAGCAGCCCCGGGACAGTCGTCGTCGAGCAGTTCTTC. Its protein is CASSPGTVVVEQFF.

This clonotype was recorded a few times. This sequence joins TRBV3-1 and TRBJ2-1; D perhaps matches TRBD2 (7 bases). With 1 base removed from V and 5 bases from J, the gap between germline ends came to 9 bases. CDR1 and CDR2 from the germline V gene are LGHDT and YNNKEL (reference sequence). This CDR3 is built from 14 residues. This chain's CDR3 is CASSQAGGHNEQFF. For the CDR3, the DNA is TGTGCCAGCAGCCAAGCGGGGGGCCACAATGAGCAGTTCTTC.

This clonotype was seen more than once but under ten times. The CDR3 DNA is TGTGCCAGCAGCCAAAATCGGTTTGAGCAGTTCTTC. It specifies CASSQNRFEQFF. The rearrangement joins TRBV12-3 or TRBV12-4 to TRBJ2-1; D is uncertain. The CDR3 consists of 12 residues. V lost 6 bases and J lost 9, with 12 bases in between.